This TCR beta chain stems from a study of early stage breast cancer tumors. Study at large: Approximately 10-fold was the mean read coverage per sample. Study-level findings and limits: Most shared enriched TCRB sequences were commonly generated ones. Tumors had approximately 2.5-fold higher T cell density than normal breast.

Each sample had two DNA replicates, approximately 0.49 ug blood or roughly 1.4 ug tissue. Data came from immunoSEQ multiplex PCR; TCRdb stores just in-frame clones and leaves some out. The sample holds around 30,000 clones, 72% seen once. V was pared by 7 bases and J by 4 bases, with 9 bases of the junction left unmatched. The CDR3 length is 15 residues. Germline CDR1 reads SGHVS; CDR2 reads FQNEAQ. With respect to this clone: Its specificity is unknown.

The TCR comes from a person aged 45 to 60 with breast cancer. Sequencing was carried out using blood. This chain links TRBV7-8 with TRBJ2-1; 8 bases match TRBD1. In DNA form, the CDR3 reads TGTGCCAGCACCAGACAGGGGACAGGATACAATGAGCAGTTCTTC. Protein: CASTRQGTGYNEQFF.